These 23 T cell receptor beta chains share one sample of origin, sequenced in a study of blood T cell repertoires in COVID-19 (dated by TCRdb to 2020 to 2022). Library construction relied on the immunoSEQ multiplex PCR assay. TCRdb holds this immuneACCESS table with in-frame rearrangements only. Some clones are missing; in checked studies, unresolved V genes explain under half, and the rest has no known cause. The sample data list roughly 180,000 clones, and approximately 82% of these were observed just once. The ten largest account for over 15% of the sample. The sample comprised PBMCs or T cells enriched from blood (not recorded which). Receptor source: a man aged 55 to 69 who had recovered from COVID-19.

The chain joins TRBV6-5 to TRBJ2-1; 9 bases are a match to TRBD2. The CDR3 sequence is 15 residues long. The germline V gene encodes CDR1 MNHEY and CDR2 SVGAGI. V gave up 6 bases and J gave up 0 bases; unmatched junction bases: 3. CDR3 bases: TGTGCCAGCAGGCGGGGGGGAATCTCCTACAATGAGCAGTTCTTC. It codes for CASRRGGISYNEQFF.

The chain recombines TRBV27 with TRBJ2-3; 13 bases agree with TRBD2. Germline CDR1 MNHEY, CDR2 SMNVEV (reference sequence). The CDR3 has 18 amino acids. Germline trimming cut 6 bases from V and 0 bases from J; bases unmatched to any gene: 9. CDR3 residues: CASRHGLAGDLSTDTQYF. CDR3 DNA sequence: TGTGCCAGCAGACACGGACTAGCGGGGGACCTAAGCACAGATACGCAGTATTTT.

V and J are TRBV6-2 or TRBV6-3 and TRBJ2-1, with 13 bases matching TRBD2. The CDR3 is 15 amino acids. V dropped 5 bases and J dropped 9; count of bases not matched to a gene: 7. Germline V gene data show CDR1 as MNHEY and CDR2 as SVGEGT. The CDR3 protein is CASSHTSGRAVEQFF. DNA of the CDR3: TGTGCCAGCAGTCATACTAGCGGGAGGGCAGTTGAGCAGTTCTTC.

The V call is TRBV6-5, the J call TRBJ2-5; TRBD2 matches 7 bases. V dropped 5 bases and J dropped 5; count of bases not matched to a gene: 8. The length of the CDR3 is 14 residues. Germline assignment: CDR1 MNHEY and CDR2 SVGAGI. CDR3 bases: TGTGCCAGCAGTCGGACTAGGAAGTGGGAGACCCAGTACTTC. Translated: CASSRTRKWETQYF.

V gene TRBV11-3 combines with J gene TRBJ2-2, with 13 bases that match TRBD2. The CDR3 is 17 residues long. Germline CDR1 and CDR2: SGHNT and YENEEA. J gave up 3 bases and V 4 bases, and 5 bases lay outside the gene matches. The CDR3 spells CASSSSGLAGYTGELFF. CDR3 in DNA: TGTGCCAGCAGCTCGTCGGGACTAGCGGGGTACACCGGGGAGCTGTTTTTT.

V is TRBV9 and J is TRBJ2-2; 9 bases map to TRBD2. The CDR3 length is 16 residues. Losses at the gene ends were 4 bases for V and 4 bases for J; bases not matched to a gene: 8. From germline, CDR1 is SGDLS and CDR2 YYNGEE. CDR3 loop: CASSNWGTSSTGELFF. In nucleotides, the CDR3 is TGTGCCAGCAGCAATTGGGGGACTAGCAGCACCGGGGAGCTGTTTTTT.

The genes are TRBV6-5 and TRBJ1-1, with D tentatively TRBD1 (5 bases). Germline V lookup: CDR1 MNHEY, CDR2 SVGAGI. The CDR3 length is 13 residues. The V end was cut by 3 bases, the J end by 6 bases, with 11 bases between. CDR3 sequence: CASSYYTGSEAFF. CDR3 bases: TGTGCCAGCAGTTATTATACAGGCTCTGAAGCTTTCTTT.

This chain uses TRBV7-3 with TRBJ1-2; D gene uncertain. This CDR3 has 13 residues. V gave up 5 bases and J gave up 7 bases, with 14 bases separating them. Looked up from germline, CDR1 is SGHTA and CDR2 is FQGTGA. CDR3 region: CASSPLAGSGYTF. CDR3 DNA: TGTGCCAGCAGCCCTCTGGCGGGGTCTGGCTACACCTTC. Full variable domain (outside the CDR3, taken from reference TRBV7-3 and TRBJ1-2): GAGVSQTPSNKVTEKGKYVELRCDPISGHTALYWYRQSLGQGPEFLIYFQGTGAADDSGLPNDRFFAVRPEGSVSTLKIQRTERGDSAVYLCASSPLAGSGYTFGSGTRLTVV.

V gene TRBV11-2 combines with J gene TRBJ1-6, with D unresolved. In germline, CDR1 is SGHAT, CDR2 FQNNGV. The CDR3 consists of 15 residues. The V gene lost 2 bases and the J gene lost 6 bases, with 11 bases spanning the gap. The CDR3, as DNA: TGTGCCAGCAGCTTATTAGGGAGAGGTAATTCACCCCTCCACTTT. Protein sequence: CASSLLGRGNSPLHF.

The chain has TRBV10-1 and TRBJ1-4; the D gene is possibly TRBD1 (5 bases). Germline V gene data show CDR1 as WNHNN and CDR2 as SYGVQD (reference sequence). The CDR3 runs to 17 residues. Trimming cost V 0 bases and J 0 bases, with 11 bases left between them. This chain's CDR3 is CASSESGGLATNEKLFF. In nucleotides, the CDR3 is TGCGCCAGCAGTGAGTCCGGGGGACTTGCAACTAATGAAAAACTGTTTTTT.

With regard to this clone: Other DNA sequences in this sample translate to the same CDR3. CDR3 loop: CASSASGSSYNEQFF. In nucleotides, the CDR3 is TGTGCCAGCAGTGCCAGCGGGAGCTCCTACAATGAGCAGTTCTTC. This chain connects TRBV27 to TRBJ2-1, with TRBD2 matching over 8 bases. The trim removed 5 bases at V and 0 bases at J, leaving 3 bases unmatched. This CDR3 contains 15 residues. Germline CDR1 is MNHEY and CDR2 is SMNVEV (reference sequence).

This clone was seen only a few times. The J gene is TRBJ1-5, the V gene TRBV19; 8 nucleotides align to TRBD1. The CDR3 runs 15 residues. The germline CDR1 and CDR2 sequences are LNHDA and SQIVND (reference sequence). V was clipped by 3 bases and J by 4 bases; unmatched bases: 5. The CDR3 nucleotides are TGTGCCAGTAGTATCTCACAGGGGGAGAATCAGCCCCAGCATTTT. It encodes CASSISQGENQPQHF.

CDR3: CASSEVRGSSTDTQYF. The CDR3 DNA reads TGTGCCAGCAGTGAAGTTAGGGGTTCTAGCACAGATACGCAGTATTTT. The chain uses TRBV6-1 and TRBJ2-3, with D tentatively TRBD1 (5 bases). CDR1 is MNHNS and CDR2 is SASEGT in the germline V gene. V dropped 1 base and J dropped 0 bases, with 11 bases sitting between them. The CDR3 is made up of 16 amino acids.

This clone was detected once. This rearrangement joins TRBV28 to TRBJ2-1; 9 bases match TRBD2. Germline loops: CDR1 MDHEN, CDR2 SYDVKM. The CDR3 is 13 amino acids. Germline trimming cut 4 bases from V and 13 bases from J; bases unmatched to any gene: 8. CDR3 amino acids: CASSSRLAEAQFF. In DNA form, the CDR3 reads TGTGCCAGCAGTTCCCGACTAGCGGAGGCCCAGTTCTTC.

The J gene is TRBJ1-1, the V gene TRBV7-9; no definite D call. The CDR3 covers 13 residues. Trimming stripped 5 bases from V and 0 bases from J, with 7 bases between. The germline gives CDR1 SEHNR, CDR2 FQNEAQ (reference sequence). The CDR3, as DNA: TGTGCCAGCAGCCGAACAGTGAACACTGAAGCTTTCTTT. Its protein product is CASSRTVNTEAFF.

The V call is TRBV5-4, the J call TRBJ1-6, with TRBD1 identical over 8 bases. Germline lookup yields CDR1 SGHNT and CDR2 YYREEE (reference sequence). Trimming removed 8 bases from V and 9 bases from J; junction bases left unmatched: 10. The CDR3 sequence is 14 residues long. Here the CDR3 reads CASRQDRVFSPLHF. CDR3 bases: TGTGCCAGTCGGCAGGACAGGGTTTTTTCACCCCTCCACTTT.

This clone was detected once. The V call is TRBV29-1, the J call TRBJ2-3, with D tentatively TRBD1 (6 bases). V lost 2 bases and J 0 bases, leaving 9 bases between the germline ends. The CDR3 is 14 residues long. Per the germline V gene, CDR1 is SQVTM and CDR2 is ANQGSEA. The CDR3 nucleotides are TGCAGCGTTGAAAAGGGGGATAGCACAGATACGCAGTATTTT. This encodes CSVEKGDSTDTQYF.

CDR3 in amino acids: CASSLGTGPRGYTF. CDR3 DNA sequence: TGCGCCAGCAGCCTTGGGACAGGGCCAAGAGGCTACACCTTC. This sequence joins TRBV5-1 and TRBJ1-2; 9 positions match TRBD1. This CDR3 spans 14 amino acids. CDR1 and CDR2 (germline): SGHRS, YFSETQ. J gave up 8 bases and V 4 bases, and 9 bases lay outside the gene matches. The whole variable domain, filled in from reference TRBV5-1 and TRBJ1-2, reads KAGVTQTPRYLIKTRGQQVTLSCSPISGHRSVSWYQQTPGQGLQFLFEYFSETQRNKGNFPGRFSGRQFSNSRSEMNVSTLELGDSALYLCASSLGTGPRGYTFGSGTRLTVV.

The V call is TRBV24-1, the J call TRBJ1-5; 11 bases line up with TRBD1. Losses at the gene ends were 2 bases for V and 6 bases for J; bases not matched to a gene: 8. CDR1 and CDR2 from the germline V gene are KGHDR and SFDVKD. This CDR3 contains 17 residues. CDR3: CATSDSTGTGGVQPQHF. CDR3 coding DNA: TGTGCCACCAGTGATTCGACCGGGACAGGGGGTGTTCAGCCCCAGCATTTT.

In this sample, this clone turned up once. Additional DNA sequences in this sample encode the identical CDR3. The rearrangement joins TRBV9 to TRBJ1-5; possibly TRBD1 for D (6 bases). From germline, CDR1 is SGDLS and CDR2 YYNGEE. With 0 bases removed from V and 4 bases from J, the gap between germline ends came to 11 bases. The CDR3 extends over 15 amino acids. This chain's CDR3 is CASSVAGGSNQPQHF. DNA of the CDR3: TGTGCCAGCAGCGTAGCGGGGGGCTCTAATCAGCCCCAGCATTTT.

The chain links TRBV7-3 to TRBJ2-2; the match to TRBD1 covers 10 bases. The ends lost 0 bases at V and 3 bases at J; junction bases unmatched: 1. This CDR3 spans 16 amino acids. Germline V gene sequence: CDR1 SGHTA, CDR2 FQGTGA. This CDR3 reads CASSLTGTGDTGELFF. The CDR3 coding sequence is TGTGCCAGCAGCTTAACTGGGACAGGGGACACCGGGGAGCTGTTTTTT.

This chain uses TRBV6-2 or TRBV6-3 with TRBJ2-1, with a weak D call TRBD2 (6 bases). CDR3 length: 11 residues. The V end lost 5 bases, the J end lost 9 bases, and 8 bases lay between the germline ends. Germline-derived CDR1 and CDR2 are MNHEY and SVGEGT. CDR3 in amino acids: CASSQGGEQFF. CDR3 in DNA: TGTGCCAGCAGTCAGGGAGGTGAGCAGTTCTTC.

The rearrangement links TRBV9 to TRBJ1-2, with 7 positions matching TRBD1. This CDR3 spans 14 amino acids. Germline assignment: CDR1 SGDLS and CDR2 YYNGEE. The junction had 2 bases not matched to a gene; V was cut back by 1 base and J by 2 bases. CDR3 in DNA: TGTGCCAGCAGCGTACAGGGACAGAACTATGGCTACACCTTC. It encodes CASSVQGQNYGYTF.